This T cell receptor beta chain was identified in a study of T cells in Graves' hyperthyroidism and ophthalmopathy. RNA transcripts yielded amplified TCR beta CDR3 regions. During a first-round RT-PCR of the TCR CDR3, the HTBI primer set was used. TCRdb used MiXCR to reprocess the multiplex PCR reads, holding one entry per CDR3 protein. The table has fewer than 550,000 distinct CDR3 sequences, more than 15% seen once. The sample holds many counts of this clonotype. Calling Graves' hyperthyroidism stable meant ophthalmopathy did not progress within 18 months. PBMCs were collected from an approximately 10 ml volume of fresh peripheral blood. The CDR3 has 13 amino acids. Germline-derived CDR1 and CDR2 are KGHSH and LQKENI. Trimming took off 0 bases at V and 6 bases at J, with 6 bases between the two ends.

This TCR came from a woman aged 18-35 years with Graves' hyperthyroidism. This chain connects TRBV18 to TRBJ2-4; D gene ambiguous. Sequenced sample: blood. The CDR3 bases are TGTGCCAGCTCACCACCAAGCCGAAACATTCAGTACTTC. This gives the protein CASSPPSRNIQYF.